The 11 T cell receptor beta chains reported below all come from one sample, sequenced in a study of blood T cell repertoires in COVID-19. Sequencing was performed with immunoSEQ multiplex PCR; in TCRdb, only in-frame clones are kept and a portion is missing. The sample comprises over 200,000 clones, more than 70% of which are singletons, and 2% to 2.5% rests with the top ten. Sequenced sample: PBMCs or T cells enriched from blood (not recorded which). The source of these receptors is a middle-aged woman with acute COVID-19.

CDR3 nucleotides: TGCAGCGTTGCTGACAGGGGCTATGGCTACACCTTC. It is translated as CSVADRGYGYTF. The chain is built from TRBV29-1 and TRBJ1-2; 8 bases line up with TRBD1. CDR1 is SQVTM, CDR2 ANQGSEA, per germline. The CDR3 is 12 amino acids. With 4 bases clipped from V and 4 bases from J, the junction kept 2 bases outside the gene matches. Full variable domain (outside the CDR3, taken from reference TRBV29-1 and TRBJ1-2): SAVISQKPSRDICQRGTSLTIQCQVDSQVTMMFWYRQQPGQSLTLIATANQGSEATYESGFVIDKFPISRPNLTFSTLTVSNMSPEDSSIYLCSVADRGYGYTFGSGTRLTVV.

This sequence joins TRBV15 and TRBJ2-1; 7 bases fit TRBD1. V lost 1 base, J lost 6 bases, and 12 bases stayed unmatched. Germline-derived CDR1 and CDR2 are LNHNV and YYDKDF (reference sequence). The CDR3 has 17 residues. Here the CDR3 DNA reads TGTGCCACCAGCAGAGGCCGGGACAGAAAAGACCGCAATGAGCAGTTCTTC. The encoded protein is CATSRGRDRKDRNEQFF. The full variable domain, with the rest looked up from reference TRBV15 and TRBJ2-1, is DAMVIQNPRYQVTQFGKPVTLSCSQTLNHNVMYWYQQKSSQAPKLLFHYYDKDFNNEADTPDNFQSRRPNTSFCFLDIRSPGLGDTAMYLCATSRGRDRKDRNEQFFGPGTRLTVL.

As DNA, the CDR3 is TGTGCCAGCAGCCAAGCAAGACCGGGACTAGCGTTAGATACGCAGTATTTT. Amino acid sequence: CASSQARPGLALDTQYF. The rearrangement joins TRBV3-1 (or the pseudogene TRBV3-2) to TRBJ2-3, with 10 nucleotides matching TRBD2. The V and J ends lost 1 base and 5 bases, in that order; junction bases with no gene match: 9. Germline V lookup: CDR1 LGHDT, CDR2 YNNKEL (reference sequence). The CDR3 has 17 residues.

The rearrangement joins TRBV7-2 to TRBJ1-2, with a possible D match to TRBD1 (5 bases). Per germline, CDR1 SGHTA and CDR2 FQGNSA. With 2 bases removed from V and 4 bases from J, the gap between germline ends came to 11 bases. This CDR3 comprises 14 residues. CDR3 region: CASSLSAGLYGYTF. CDR3 DNA: TGTGCCAGCAGCTTATCGGCAGGGCTCTATGGCTACACCTTC.

The genes are TRBV7-2 and TRBJ2-7; 11 nucleotides align to TRBD1. This CDR3 is built from 14 residues. The germline V gene has CDR1 SGHTA and CDR2 FQGNSA. V was pared by 5 bases and J by 8 bases, with 8 bases of the junction left unmatched. The CDR3 is CASSGRTGGFQQYF. As DNA, the CDR3 is TGTGCCAGCAGCGGACGGACAGGGGGCTTTCAGCAGTACTTC.

The chain employs TRBV7-2 and TRBJ1-2; 9 nucleotides line up with TRBD1. This CDR3 is 16 amino acids long. The germline CDR1 and CDR2 sequences are SGHTA and FQGNSA. V was pared by 5 bases and J by 7 bases, with 14 bases of the junction left unmatched. The DNA of the CDR3 is TGTGCCAGCAGCCCCTCTCCGGGACAGGGCCTCTCTGGCTACACCTTC. This gives the protein CASSPSPGQGLSGYTF. The whole variable domain, filled in from reference TRBV7-2 and TRBJ1-2, reads GAGVSQSPSNKVTEKGKDVELRCDPISGHTALYWYRQSLGQGLEFLIYFQGNSAPDKSGLPSDRFSAERTGGSVSTLTIQRTQQEDSAVYLCASSPSPGQGLSGYTFGSGTRLTVV.

V is TRBV4-1 and J is TRBJ1-1, with TRBD1 matching 11 bases. Germline values: CDR1 MGHRA, CDR2 YSYEKL. V lost 0 bases, J lost 5 bases, and 5 bases stayed unmatched. CDR3 size: 16 residues. This CDR3 is CASSQEGTGGWTEAFF. The CDR3, as DNA: TGCGCCAGCAGCCAAGAGGGGACAGGGGGATGGACTGAAGCTTTCTTT.

J is TRBJ2-1 and V is TRBV20-1, with 7 positions matching TRBD2. The CDR3 covers 16 residues. CDR1 and CDR2 (germline): DFQATT, SNEGSKA (reference sequence). Unmatched junction bases numbered 11, after V lost 3 bases and J lost 3 bases. This CDR3 is CSASPLLAANYNEQFF. CDR3 bases: TGCAGTGCTAGTCCCCTTCTAGCGGCAAACTACAATGAGCAGTTCTTC.

The V call is TRBV7-2, the J call TRBJ2-3; TRBD1 matches at 7 bases. Trimming at V came to 4 bases and at J to 1 base, leaving 11 bases not matched to a gene. CDR3 length: 17 residues. Germline CDR1 SGHTA, CDR2 FQGNSA. The CDR3 spells CASSSSGMRGRTDTQYF. CDR3 DNA: TGTGCCAGCAGCTCATCTGGAATGAGGGGGCGCACAGATACGCAGTATTTT.

The chain has TRBV6-6 and TRBJ1-4; D remains unclear. CDR1 and CDR2 (germline): MNHNY, SVGAGI (reference sequence). This CDR3 has 14 residues. V shed 1 base and J shed 6 bases, with 9 bases lying between them. CDR3 amino acids: CASSYYSQDEKLFF. For the CDR3, the DNA is TGTGCCAGCAGTTACTACAGTCAAGATGAAAAACTGTTTTTT.

The chain joins TRBV9 to TRBJ1-1; tentative D call: TRBD1 (5 bases). This CDR3 contains 15 residues. Germline V gives CDR1 SGDLS, CDR2 YYNGEE. Trimming pared 0 bases from V and 2 bases from J, leaving 11 bases between. Written as DNA, the CDR3 is TGTGCCAGCAGCGTAGGGGGCAGATTAAACACTGAAGCTTTCTTT. It codes for CASSVGGRLNTEAFF.